These 4 T cell receptor beta chains came from one sample sequenced in a study of vaccination and CD4 T cells after COVID-19. Treatment here: approximately 9-day PBMC culture with coronavirus spike peptide pools or control peptides (ViraFEST assay). These TCRs are of unknown antigen specificity. With the Oncomine TCR Beta short-read assay, DNA from cultured CD4+ T cells was sequenced. TCRdb recomputed calls from the PCR reads with MiXCR, one row per CDR3 protein. The profile shows 15,000 or so distinct CDR3 sequences, approximately 35% of them singletons. The specimen was CD4+ T cells from blood, cultured in vitro, collected before SARS-CoV-2 vaccination. These receptor sequences come from a human donor who received a COVID-19 vaccine.

This clonotype showed up just a few times. The V gene is TRBV20-1, the J gene TRBJ2-7; the D gene is possibly TRBD1 (5 bases). The V gene lost 5 bases and the J gene lost 2 bases, with 13 bases spanning the gap. The CDR3 has 13 amino acids. The germline CDR1 and CDR2 sequences are DFQATT and SNEGSKA (reference sequence). The CDR3 is CSADKPGTYEQYF. The CDR3 region has the DNA TGCAGTGCTGATAAACCAGGGACCTACGAGCAGTACTTC.

The chain combines TRBV24-1 with TRBJ2-2; a weak D match, TRBD1 (6 bases). Germline-derived CDR1 and CDR2 are KGHDR and SFDVKD. There are 14 residues in the CDR3. The V and J ends lost 9 bases and 2 bases respectively, with 12 bases between them. CDR3 sequence (DNA): TGTGCCACCTCCGGGACATCTAACACCGGGGAGCTGTTTTTT. Translated, it gives CATSGTSNTGELFF.

The chain is built from TRBV19 and TRBJ1-5; tentatively, D is TRBD1 (5 bases). There are 14 residues in the CDR3. In germline, CDR1 is LNHDA, CDR2 SQIVND (reference sequence). Between the trimmed V and J ends, which lost 3 bases and 5 bases, there was a span of 11 bases. CDR3 DNA: TGTGCCAGTAGTATTGATCAGGGCGATCAGCCCCAGCATTTT. Residues: CASSIDQGDQPQHF.

V is TRBV7-9 and J is TRBJ2-2; D is perhaps TRBD1 (6 bases). The CDR3 has 15 residues. Trimming stripped 5 bases from V and 0 bases from J, with 10 bases between. Germline V gives CDR1 SEHNR, CDR2 FQNEAQ (reference sequence). CDR3 sequence: CASSPGVPNTGELFF. CDR3 nucleotides: TGTGCCAGCAGCCCAGGGGTTCCGAACACCGGGGAGCTGTTTTTT.